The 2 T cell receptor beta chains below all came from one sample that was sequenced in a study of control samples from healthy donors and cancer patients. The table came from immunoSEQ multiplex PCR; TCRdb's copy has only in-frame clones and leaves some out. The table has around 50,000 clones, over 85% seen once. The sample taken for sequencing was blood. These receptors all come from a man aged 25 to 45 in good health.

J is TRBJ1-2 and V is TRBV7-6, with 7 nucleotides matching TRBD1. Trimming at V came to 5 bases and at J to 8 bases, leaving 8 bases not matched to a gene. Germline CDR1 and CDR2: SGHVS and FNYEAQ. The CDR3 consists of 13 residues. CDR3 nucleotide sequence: TGTGCCAGCAGCGACAGGGCCATGAGAGGCTACACCTTC. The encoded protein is CASSDRAMRGYTF.

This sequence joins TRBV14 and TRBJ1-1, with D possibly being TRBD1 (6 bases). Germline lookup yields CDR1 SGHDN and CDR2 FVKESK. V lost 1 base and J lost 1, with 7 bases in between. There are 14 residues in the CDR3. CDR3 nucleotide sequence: TGTGCCAGCAGCCAAGTCAGGGGGAACACTGAAGCTTTCTTT. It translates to CASSQVRGNTEAFF. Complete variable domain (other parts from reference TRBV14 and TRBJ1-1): EAGVTQFPSHSVIEKGQTVTLRCDPISGHDNLYWYRRVMGKEIKFLLHFVKESKQDESGMPNNRFLAERTGGTYSTLKVQPAELEDSGVYFCASSQVRGNTEAFFGQGTRLTVV.